Listed below are T cell receptor beta chains from one sample, sequenced in a study of blood T cell repertoires in COVID-19. Method: immunoSEQ multiplex PCR; TCRdb's copy keeps in-frame clones and lacks some. The profile shows roughly 68,000 clones, 88% of them singletons. Material: peripheral blood. Every receptor here comes from a man over 45 with acute or convalescent COVID-19. The CDR3 runs from the conserved cysteine through the conserved F or W. Each record gives: clone size, V gene, J gene, D gene, CDR3 protein, CDR3 DNA. The D gene is left open where the match is weak. Clone size is stated in some rows and not others, as once, few, many or a class when expanded.

abundance: .
v_gene: TRBV5-1
j_gene: TRBJ2-7
d_gene: .
CDR3aa: CASSPTGNLYEQYF
CDR3nt: TGCGCCAGCAGCCCAACAGGGAACCTCTACGAGCAGTACTTC

abundance: .
v_gene: TRBV19
j_gene: TRBJ2-1
d_gene: .
CDR3aa: CASSIRLVYEQFF
CDR3nt: TGTGCCAGTAGTATAAGGCTAGTCTATGAGCAGTTCTTC

abundance: .
v_gene: TRBV5-4
j_gene: TRBJ1-2
d_gene: .
CDR3aa: CASSLGGSGANYGYTF
CDR3nt: TGTGCCAGCAGCTTGGGGGGTAGCGGGGCCAACTATGGCTACACCTTC

abundance: .
v_gene: TRBV5-1
j_gene: TRBJ1-3
d_gene: .
CDR3aa: CASRNTGLSGNTIYF
CDR3nt: TGCGCCAGCCGTAATACAGGCCTCTCTGGAAACACCATATATTTT

abundance: .
v_gene: TRBV5-5
j_gene: TRBJ2-7
d_gene: .
CDR3aa: CASSLQGSPSEQYF
CDR3nt: TGTGCCAGCAGCTTGCAGGGCTCCCCGTCCGAGCAGTACTTC

abundance: .
v_gene: TRBV19
j_gene: TRBJ2-7
d_gene: .
CDR3aa: CASSPQFPASVQYF
CDR3nt: TGTGCCAGTAGCCCACAATTCCCGGCCAGCGTTCAGTACTTC

abundance: .
v_gene: TRBV7-8
j_gene: TRBJ1-5
d_gene: TRBD1
CDR3aa: CASSLTGQGSQPQHF
CDR3nt: TGTGCCAGCAGCTTAACGGGACAGGGTTCTCAGCCCCAGCATTTT

abundance: .
v_gene: TRBV18
j_gene: TRBJ1-5
d_gene: TRBD1
CDR3aa: CASSPPDRGYNQPQHF
CDR3nt: TGTGCCAGCTCACCACCGGACAGGGGCTACAATCAGCCCCAGCATTTT

abundance: .
v_gene: TRBV10-2
j_gene: TRBJ2-1
d_gene: TRBD2
CDR3aa: CASSESGTSGYNEQFF
CDR3nt: TGCGCCAGCAGTGAGTCTGGGACTAGCGGCTACAATGAGCAGTTCTTC

abundance: .
v_gene: TRBV7-2
j_gene: TRBJ1-2
d_gene: TRBD1
CDR3aa: CASSSPGTGSTYGYTF
CDR3nt: TGTGCCAGCAGCTCCCCCGGGACAGGGAGTACCTATGGCTACACCTTC

abundance: .
v_gene: TRBV3-1/TRBV3-2
j_gene: TRBJ1-2
d_gene: TRBD1
CDR3aa: CASSPWTGGNYGYTF
CDR3nt: TGTGCCAGCAGCCCTTGGACAGGGGGCAACTATGGCTACACCTTC

abundance: .
v_gene: TRBV6-6
j_gene: TRBJ1-1
d_gene: .
CDR3aa: CASSYGGVGTEAFF
CDR3nt: TGTGCCAGCAGCTACGGGGGCGTTGGTACTGAAGCTTTCTTT

abundance: .
v_gene: TRBV14
j_gene: TRBJ1-3
d_gene: .
CDR3aa: CASSPVGDIRNTIYF
CDR3nt: TGTGCCAGCAGCCCGGTGGGGGACATCAGAAACACCATATATTTT

abundance: .
v_gene: TRBV10-1
j_gene: TRBJ2-7
d_gene: .
CDR3aa: CASSESQGFYEQYF
CDR3nt: TGCGCCAGCAGTGAGTCCCAGGGGTTCTACGAGCAGTACTTC

abundance: .
v_gene: TRBV18
j_gene: TRBJ1-1
d_gene: TRBD1
CDR3aa: CASKTGEGTEAFF
CDR3nt: TGTGCCAGCAAGACAGGGGAGGGCACTGAAGCTTTCTTT

abundance: .
v_gene: TRBV28
j_gene: TRBJ2-7
d_gene: TRBD1
CDR3aa: CASSSGQASSYEQYF
CDR3nt: TGTGCCAGCAGCTCCGGACAGGCGAGCTCCTACGAGCAGTACTTC

abundance: once
v_gene: TRBV9
j_gene: TRBJ2-1
d_gene: TRBD2
CDR3aa: CASSTTSGGYNEQFF
CDR3nt: TGTGCCAGCAGCACCACTAGCGGGGGATACAATGAGCAGTTCTTC

abundance: .
v_gene: TRBV30
j_gene: TRBJ1-4
d_gene: TRBD1
CDR3aa: CAWQGQGKGKLFF
CDR3nt: TGTGCCTGGCAGGGACAGGGGAAGGGAAAACTGTTTTTT

abundance: .
v_gene: TRBV30
j_gene: TRBJ1-1
d_gene: TRBD1
CDR3aa: CAWSATGFTEAFF
CDR3nt: TGTGCCTGGAGTGCGACAGGGTTCACTGAAGCTTTCTTT

abundance: .
v_gene: TRBV7-3
j_gene: TRBJ2-1
d_gene: TRBD2
CDR3aa: CASSFSIAGGRFF
CDR3nt: TGTGCCAGCAGCTTCTCTATAGCGGGGGGGAGGTTCTTC

abundance: .
v_gene: TRBV19
j_gene: TRBJ1-1
d_gene: .
CDR3aa: CASSIGLGQKAFF
CDR3nt: TGTGCCAGTAGTATAGGCCTCGGACAGAAAGCTTTCTTT

abundance: .
v_gene: TRBV3-1/TRBV3-2
j_gene: TRBJ2-5
d_gene: .
CDR3aa: CASSRRETETQYF
CDR3nt: TGTGCCAGCAGCCGCCGGGAGACGGAGACCCAGTACTTC

abundance: .
v_gene: TRBV5-1
j_gene: TRBJ2-7
d_gene: .
CDR3aa: CARTGQGPLHEQYF
CDR3nt: TGCGCCAGAACGGGGCAGGGGCCCTTACACGAGCAGTACTTC

abundance: .
v_gene: TRBV5-1
j_gene: TRBJ2-7
d_gene: .
CDR3aa: CASSLDYEQYF
CDR3nt: TGCGCCAGCAGCCTAGACTACGAGCAGTACTTC

abundance: few
v_gene: TRBV6-5
j_gene: TRBJ1-5
d_gene: .
CDR3aa: CASSYSAGNHQPQHF
CDR3nt: TGTGCCAGCAGTTACTCGGCGGGGAACCATCAGCCCCAGCATTTT

abundance: .
v_gene: TRBV30
j_gene: TRBJ1-1
d_gene: .
CDR3aa: CAWRENRGEAFF
CDR3nt: TGTGCCTGGAGAGAGAACCGGGGTGAAGCTTTCTTT

abundance: .
v_gene: TRBV2
j_gene: TRBJ1-2
d_gene: .
CDR3aa: CASSVIVNYGYTF
CDR3nt: TGTGCCAGCAGTGTGATAGTTAACTATGGCTACACCTTC

abundance: .
v_gene: TRBV10-3
j_gene: TRBJ1-2
d_gene: .
CDR3aa: CAISESGRAYGYTF
CDR3nt: TGTGCCATCAGTGAGTCAGGGAGGGCCTATGGCTACACCTTC

abundance: .
v_gene: TRBV6-4
j_gene: TRBJ2-5
d_gene: .
CDR3aa: CASIQGRETQYF
CDR3nt: TGTGCCAGCATCCAGGGTCGAGAGACCCAGTACTTC

abundance: .
v_gene: TRBV28
j_gene: TRBJ1-6
d_gene: .
CDR3aa: CASTPGGSNSPLHF
CDR3nt: TGTGCCAGCACCCCTGGGGGGTCTAATTCACCCCTCCACTTT

abundance: .
v_gene: TRBV19
j_gene: TRBJ1-1
d_gene: .
CDR3aa: CASSIRRAGEAFF
CDR3nt: TGTGCCAGTAGTATCAGGCGGGCCGGTGAAGCTTTCTTT

abundance: .
v_gene: TRBV30
j_gene: TRBJ1-1
d_gene: .
CDR3aa: CAWRTQGGNTEAFF
CDR3nt: TGTGCCTGGAGGACTCAGGGTGGGAACACTGAAGCTTTCTTT

abundance: .
v_gene: TRBV18
j_gene: TRBJ2-1
d_gene: TRBD2
CDR3aa: CASSPPAGGPGNEQFF
CDR3nt: TGTGCCAGCTCACCCCCTGCGGGGGGGCCCGGCAATGAGCAGTTCTTC

abundance: few
v_gene: TRBV27
j_gene: TRBJ1-2
d_gene: .
CDR3aa: CASSSLSRDGYTF
CDR3nt: TGTGCCAGCAGTTCCCTCTCCCGAGATGGCTACACCTTC

abundance: .
v_gene: TRBV14
j_gene: TRBJ2-5
d_gene: .
CDR3aa: CASSQETGYLQETQYF
CDR3nt: TGTGCCAGCAGCCAAGAGACAGGTTACCTCCAAGAGACCCAGTACTTC

abundance: .
v_gene: TRBV2
j_gene: TRBJ1-4
d_gene: TRBD1
CDR3aa: CACRDRPNEKLFF
CDR3nt: TGTGCCTGCCGGGACAGACCTAATGAAAAACTGTTTTTT

abundance: once
v_gene: TRBV12-3/TRBV12-4
j_gene: TRBJ2-3
d_gene: .
CDR3aa: CASSPRGTDTQYF
CDR3nt: TGTGCCAGCAGTCCGCGCGGGACAGATACGCAGTATTTT

abundance: .
v_gene: TRBV5-6
j_gene: TRBJ2-7
d_gene: TRBD2
CDR3aa: CASSIGTSGAYEQYF
CDR3nt: TGTGCCAGCAGCATAGGGACTAGCGGGGCTTACGAGCAGTACTTC

abundance: .
v_gene: TRBV11-2
j_gene: TRBJ2-2
d_gene: .
CDR3aa: CASRITLNTGELFF
CDR3nt: TGTGCCAGCAGAATAACTCTGAACACCGGGGAGCTGTTTTTT

abundance: .
v_gene: TRBV9
j_gene: TRBJ1-5
d_gene: .
CDR3aa: CASSVEGGGIQPQHF
CDR3nt: TGTGCCAGCAGCGTAGAGGGGGGGGGCATTCAGCCCCAGCATTTT

abundance: once
v_gene: TRBV24-1
j_gene: TRBJ2-3
d_gene: TRBD2
CDR3aa: CATSDNAGVADTQYF
CDR3nt: TGTGCCACCAGTGATAACGCGGGGGTGGCAGATACGCAGTATTTT

abundance: .
v_gene: TRBV7-8
j_gene: TRBJ2-2
d_gene: .
CDR3aa: CASSGLSNTGELFF
CDR3nt: TGTGCCAGCAGCGGACTCTCGAACACCGGGGAGCTGTTTTTT

abundance: .
v_gene: TRBV30
j_gene: TRBJ2-7
d_gene: TRBD2
CDR3aa: CAWSSTSSTQQYF
CDR3nt: TGTGCCTGGAGTTCGACTAGCAGTACGCAGCAGTACTTC

abundance: .
v_gene: TRBV19
j_gene: TRBJ1-1
d_gene: TRBD1
CDR3aa: CASSIQGQGVTEAFF
CDR3nt: TGTGCCAGTAGTATACAGGGACAGGGGGTCACTGAAGCTTTCTTT

abundance: .
v_gene: TRBV5-6
j_gene: TRBJ2-5
d_gene: TRBD2
CDR3aa: CASSRSGGQETQYF
CDR3nt: TGTGCCAGCAGCCGTAGCGGGGGGCAAGAGACCCAGTACTTC